What follows are 30 T cell receptor beta chains derived from one specimen sequenced in a study of cytomegalovirus exposure and HLA in healthy donors. The PCR employed 60 Vbeta primers together with 13 Jbeta primers. Using immunoSEQ multiplex PCR, the repertoire was profiled, and TCRdb retains in-frame clones only, with some absent. The sample has 120,000 to 150,000 clones; about 79% are singletons. The specimen was PBMCs. These TCRs come from a male donor in good health and CMV-seronegative.

This chain links TRBV2 with TRBJ1-3, with no clear D. V shed 4 bases and J shed 0 bases, with 7 bases lying between them. This CDR3 has 14 amino acids. The germline gives CDR1 SNHLY, CDR2 FYNNEI. The CDR3 is CASSVRSSGNTIYF. The CDR3 DNA follows: TGTGCCAGCAGTGTTAGGAGCTCTGGAAACACCATATATTTT.

The rearrangement links TRBV30 to TRBJ1-1; maybe TRBD1 (5 bases). Germline-derived CDR1 and CDR2 are GTSNPN and SVGIG (reference sequence). The length of the CDR3 is 14 residues. Trimming cost V 5 bases and J 5 bases, with 18 bases left between them. The CDR3 coding sequence is TGTGCCTGGCACCTTCTTGGGGAGGGGACTGAAGCTTTCTTT. Its protein is CAWHLLGEGTEAFF.

The CDR3 region is CASSLVLGGELFF. The CDR3 DNA reads TGTGCCAGCAGTCTTGTTCTCGGGGGGGAGCTGTTTTTT. The chain links TRBV27 to TRBJ2-2; D is undetermined. The CDR3 covers 13 residues. Germline V lookup: CDR1 MNHEY, CDR2 SMNVEV (reference sequence). Trimming removed 5 bases from V and 8 bases from J, with 12 bases in between.

This clone occurred a few times. The chain carries TRBV10-2 and TRBJ2-2, with no clear D. The germline V and J ends were trimmed by 4 bases and 6 bases, with 9 bases remaining between them. In germline, CDR1 is WSHSY, CDR2 SAAADI. This CDR3 spans 13 amino acids. CDR3 nucleotides: TGCGCCAGCAGTGGAGCATACCCCGGGGAGCTGTTTTTT. Protein sequence: CASSGAYPGELFF.

V usage is TRBV11-3 and J usage is TRBJ2-7, with TRBD1 matching over 8 bases. This CDR3 region has 13 residues. Germline assignment: CDR1 SGHNT and CDR2 YENEEA. V lost 5 bases to trimming and J lost 3 bases; unmatched junction nucleotides: 3. DNA of the CDR3: TGTGCCAGCAGCCCCGGACAGGGCTACGAGCAGTACTTC. Amino acids: CASSPGQGYEQYF.

This chain links TRBV14 with TRBJ1-4, with 8 bases matching TRBD1. V shed 4 bases and J 7 bases; nucleotides not matched to a gene: 17. Per the germline V gene, CDR1 is SGHDN and CDR2 is FVKESK. The CDR3 is 18 amino acids. The chain's CDR3 is CASSPRRQGLLGVEKLFF. In DNA form, the CDR3 reads TGTGCCAGCAGCCCGCGGCGACAGGGGCTTCTCGGGGTTGAAAAACTGTTTTTT.

The chain joins TRBV18 to TRBJ2-7, with a weak D call TRBD2 (6 bases). Germline V lookup: CDR1 KGHSH, CDR2 LQKENI. The V gene lost 4 bases and the J gene lost 3 bases, with 16 bases spanning the gap. This CDR3 has 15 residues. CDR3 sequence: CASSHELRESYEQYF. As DNA, the CDR3 is TGTGCCAGCTCACACGAACTCCGGGAGAGCTACGAGCAGTACTTC.

This clone was seen only a few times. CDR3 DNA: TGTGCCTGGAGCCCAAGCACAGGAACCTACTATGGCTACACCTTC. Translation: CAWSPSTGTYYGYTF. The V gene is TRBV30, the J gene TRBJ1-2; the D gene is possibly TRBD1 (5 bases). There are 15 residues in the CDR3. Trimming removed 3 bases from V and 3 bases from J, with 17 bases in between. CDR1 and CDR2 (germline): GTSNPN, SVGIG (reference sequence).

This clone was detected a few times. The chain carries TRBV6-6 and TRBJ1-4; D gene unclear. The length of the CDR3 is 16 residues. The V end lost 2 bases, the J end lost 0 bases, and 10 bases lay between the germline ends. Germline V gives CDR1 MNHNY, CDR2 SVGAGI (reference sequence). In nucleotides, the CDR3 is TGTGCCAGCAGTTACAGAGGGCCCGCAACTAATGAAAAACTGTTTTTT. Amino acid sequence: CASSYRGPATNEKLFF.

V and J are TRBV7-2 and TRBJ1-2; D is unresolved. The CDR3 has 13 residues. From germline, CDR1 is SGHTA and CDR2 FQGNSA. V was clipped by 2 bases and J by 8 bases, with 12 bases between them. Here the CDR3 reads CASSLQENGGYTF. Here the CDR3 DNA reads TGTGCCAGCAGCTTACAGGAAAATGGGGGCTACACCTTC.

The chain has TRBV5-1 and TRBJ2-5; a weak D match, TRBD1 (5 bases). Near its end, the DNA agrees better with TRBJ2-7, so the J call may be wrong. CDR1 is SGHRS and CDR2 is YFSETQ in the germline V gene. The CDR3 is 15 amino acids. As DNA, the CDR3 is TGCGCCAGCAGCTTGGGGGCAGGGCATACCTACGAGCAGTACTTC. Encoded protein: CASSLGAGHTYEQYF.

This clone occurred a few times. Here the CDR3 reads CASSSRQGGTGELFF. CDR3 DNA sequence: TGTGCCAGCAGTTCCAGACAGGGGGGCACCGGGGAGCTGTTTTTT. This chain uses TRBV27 with TRBJ2-2, with 9 bases aligning to TRBD1. The CDR3 runs to 15 residues. Germline lookup yields CDR1 MNHEY and CDR2 SMNVEV (reference sequence). Germline trimming cut 4 bases from V and 4 bases from J; bases unmatched to any gene: 4.

As to this clone: This same CDR3 is encoded by further DNA sequences in the sample. The chain has TRBV7-9 and TRBJ2-7, with 7 bases matching TRBD2. Germline V gene data show CDR1 as SEHNR and CDR2 as FQNEAQ (reference sequence). CDR3 length equals 13 residues. With 5 bases clipped from V and 4 bases from J, the junction kept 5 bases outside the gene matches. CDR3 nucleotides: TGTGCCAGCAGCCCCCGGGGAGGGTACGAGCAGTACTTC. It encodes CASSPRGGYEQYF.

The V and J genes are TRBV7-6 and TRBJ1-2; D call uncertain. The CDR3 runs to 15 residues. Deletions cut 4 bases from V and 8 bases from J, with 20 bases between. The germline CDR1 and CDR2 sequences are SGHVS and FNYEAQ. CDR3 sequence (DNA): TGTGCCAGCAGCTCCGGCGGACGGAGGATTGGCGGCTACACCTTC. Translating it yields CASSSGGRRIGGYTF.

The rearrangement uses TRBV9 and TRBJ2-7, with D possibly matching TRBD1 (5 bases). The CDR3 contains 14 residues. The germline V and J ends were trimmed by 2 bases and 0 bases, with 9 bases remaining between them. Per the germline V gene, CDR1 is SGDLS and CDR2 is YYNGEE. The CDR3 region is CASSVQGSSYEQYF. As DNA, the CDR3 is TGTGCCAGCAGCGTGCAGGGATCCTCCTACGAGCAGTACTTC.

The V and J genes are TRBV7-3 and TRBJ1-1; D not certain. With 0 bases removed from V and 1 base from J, the gap between germline ends came to 9 bases. This CDR3 is 15 amino acids long. CDR1 SGHTA and CDR2 FQGTGA come from the germline V gene. CDR3 amino acids: CASSLTAQSNTEAFF. The CDR3 region has the DNA TGTGCCAGCAGCTTAACGGCCCAGTCGAACACTGAAGCTTTCTTT. Supplemented by reference TRBV7-3 and TRBJ1-1, the full variable domain reads GAGVSQTPSNKVTEKGKYVELRCDPISGHTALYWYRQSLGQGPEFLIYFQGTGAADDSGLPNDRFFAVRPEGSVSTLKIQRTERGDSAVYLCASSLTAQSNTEAFFGQGTRLTVV.

The chain recombines TRBV5-1 with TRBJ2-3, with no clear D. This CDR3 region has 14 residues. Trimming removed 0 bases from V and 1 base from J, with 6 bases in between. Looked up from germline, CDR1 is SGHRS and CDR2 is YFSETQ. Here the CDR3 reads CASSLDSGTDTQYF. CDR3 bases: TGCGCCAGCAGCTTGGATTCAGGCACAGATACGCAGTATTTT.

The chain links TRBV9 to TRBJ2-1, with 8 bases fitting TRBD2. CDR1 SGDLS and CDR2 YYNGEE come from the germline V gene. This CDR3 region has 16 residues. V lost 6 bases and J lost 8; bases outside the gene matches: 16. In DNA form, the CDR3 reads TGTGCCAGCACCAGGTTCTCGGGAGGGCCCTCCGATGAGCAGTTCTTC. Its translation: CASTRFSGGPSDEQFF. Together with reference TRBV9 and TRBJ2-1, the CDR3 gives the full variable domain: DSGVTQTPKHLITATGQRVTLRCSPRSGDLSVYWYQQSLDQGLQFLIQYYNGEERAKGNILERFSAQQFPDLHSELNLSSLELGDSALYFCASTRFSGGPSDEQFFGPGTRLTVL.

CDR3 sequence reads: CASSVTTGIDTEAFF. In DNA, the CDR3 is TGCGCCAGCAGCGTTACGACAGGGATAGACACTGAAGCTTTCTTT. V and J are TRBV5-1 and TRBJ1-1; 7 nucleotides agree with TRBD1. With 4 bases clipped from V and 3 bases from J, the junction kept 9 bases outside the gene matches. The germline CDR1 and CDR2 sequences are SGHRS and YFSETQ. CDR3 length: 15 amino acids.

The chain links TRBV9 to TRBJ2-5; TRBD1 aligns across 7 bases. CDR3 size: 14 residues. In germline, CDR1 is SGDLS, CDR2 YYNGEE. J gave up 5 bases and V 2 bases, and 6 bases lay outside the gene matches. The CDR3 region is CASSVDFRGETQYF. The CDR3 DNA sequence: TGTGCCAGCAGCGTCGATTTCAGGGGGGAGACCCAGTACTTC.

The chain employs TRBV9 and TRBJ2-7, with D possibly matching TRBD2 (6 bases). V was trimmed by 4 bases and J by 2 bases, leaving 13 bases between them. The V gene's germline CDR1 is SGDLS and CDR2 YYNGEE. The CDR3 has 14 residues. The CDR3 region has the DNA TGTGCCAGCAGCCGGGGGACTGACGCCTACGAGCAGTACTTC. Amino acid sequence: CASSRGTDAYEQYF. The whole variable domain, filled in from reference TRBV9 and TRBJ2-7, reads DSGVTQTPKHLITATGQRVTLRCSPRSGDLSVYWYQQSLDQGLQFLIQYYNGEERAKGNILERFSAQQFPDLHSELNLSSLELGDSALYFCASSRGTDAYEQYFGPGTRLTVT.

V is TRBV6-5 and J is TRBJ1-6, with TRBD1 as a possible D gene (6 bases). Germline V gives CDR1 MNHEY, CDR2 SVGAGI. CDR3 size: 13 residues. V lost 7 bases and J lost 8, with 12 bases in between. CDR3 sequence reads: CASTRDKDSPLHF. CDR3 nucleotide sequence: TGTGCCAGCACCCGGGACAAGGATTCACCCCTCCACTTT.

This clone appeared once. The rearrangement uses TRBV6-5 and TRBJ2-7, with D possibly being TRBD1 (5 bases). CDR1 is MNHEY, CDR2 SVGAGI, per germline. V gave up 2 bases and J gave up 2 bases, with 7 bases separating them. The CDR3 runs 13 residues. In DNA form, the CDR3 reads TGTGCCAGCAGTTACGGGGCCGCCTACGAGCAGTACTTC. It codes for CASSYGAAYEQYF.

This clone was recorded once. The chain combines TRBV27 with TRBJ2-7; maybe TRBD1 (6 bases). V lost 3 bases to trimming and J lost 6 bases, with 9 bases between them. The CDR3 runs 12 residues. The germline CDR1 and CDR2 sequences are MNHEY and SMNVEV (reference sequence). The CDR3 spells CASSFQGSEQYF. DNA for the CDR3: TGTGCCAGCAGTTTCCAGGGGAGCGAGCAGTACTTC.

This chain links TRBV7-9 with TRBJ2-7, with D possibly being TRBD1 (6 bases). This CDR3 region has 11 residues. The V and J ends lost 5 bases and 4 bases respectively, with 6 bases between them. Looked up from germline, CDR1 is SEHNR and CDR2 is FQNEAQ (reference sequence). CDR3 DNA sequence: TGTGCCAGCAGCGGACAGTACGAGCAGTACTTC. Its protein product is CASSGQYEQYF.

The rearrangement uses TRBV2 and TRBJ2-7; 8 nucleotides match TRBD1. In germline, CDR1 is SNHLY, CDR2 FYNNEI. The CDR3 runs 16 residues. The trim removed 7 bases at V and 6 bases at J, leaving 17 bases unmatched. DNA for the CDR3: TGTGCCAGCACGGAAGGCCCGGGACAGGCTCGTCTCGAGCAGTACTTC. This sequence encodes CASTEGPGQARLEQYF.

The chain recombines TRBV19 with TRBJ1-3; D unresolved. This CDR3 has 12 residues. Germline V lookup: CDR1 LNHDA, CDR2 SQIVND (reference sequence). V dropped 5 bases and J dropped 7 bases, with 9 bases sitting between them. CDR3: CASSLLGNTIYF. The CDR3 coding sequence is TGTGCCAGTAGTCTACTCGGGAACACCATATATTTT.

The gene calls are TRBV19 and TRBJ2-7, with TRBD1 matching over 8 bases. From germline, CDR1 is LNHDA and CDR2 SQIVND (reference sequence). This CDR3 is 14 amino acids long. The V segment lost 5 bases and the J segment 2 bases; nucleotides outside the gene matches: 5. The CDR3 sequence is CASSPGQEAYEQYF. The CDR3 DNA reads as TGTGCCAGTAGTCCGGGACAGGAGGCCTACGAGCAGTACTTC.

The rearrangement joins TRBV6-1 to TRBJ2-5, with a tentative D call TRBD1 (5 bases). Germline V gene data show CDR1 as MNHNS and CDR2 as SASEGT. V lost 4 bases to trimming and J lost 5 bases, with 26 bases between them. The CDR3 length is 18 residues. The CDR3 sequence is CASSGLGFRASSRETQYF. The CDR3 DNA reads as TGTGCCAGCAGTGGCTTGGGGTTCAGGGCGAGTAGTAGGGAGACCCAGTACTTC.

V usage is TRBV9 and J usage is TRBJ2-1; 11 bases align to TRBD2. V trimming: 4 bases; J trimming: 4 bases; junction bases outside the gene matches: 10. CDR3 length equals 17 residues. The germline V gene encodes CDR1 SGDLS and CDR2 YYNGEE. CDR3 loop: CASSSGLAGIPYNEQFF. As DNA, the CDR3 is TGTGCCAGCAGCAGCGGACTAGCGGGTATCCCGTACAATGAGCAGTTCTTC.